The present entry profiles one T cell receptor (beta chain) with its context. No cognate antigen has been identified for it. No much larger clonotype is one base removed from it; base qualities were not supplied. Moderately to severely active disease, a Clinical Activity Score of at least 3, a NOSPECS grade of at least 4, and a duration under 3 months were present in ophthalmopathy patients. Patients with uncontrolled infections, other autoimmune diseases, pregnancy or lactation were excluded. Clinical symptoms, serum thyroxine and TRAb, thyroid ultrasound, and orbital computed tomography formed the basis for the diagnoses. Ficoll-Paque density gradient centrifugation was used to isolate PBMCs from around 9.1 ml of fresh peripheral blood. Trizol reagent was used to extract total RNA, and RNA quality was then checked on an Agilent 2100 Bioanalyzer. TCR beta CDR3 regions were amplified from RNA transcripts. The TCR CDR3 was subjected to a first round of RT-PCR using the HTBI primer set and the Qiagen OneStep RT-PCR kit. Libraries were constructed in a second round of multiplex PCR, after which size selection and purification were performed. The libraries were sequenced on an Illumina HiSeq2000 using paired-end 100 bp reads. Per the original workflow: Raw data were processed with SOAPnuke, discarding reads with adapters, uncalled bases, mean Phred below 15, or no exact constant-primer or identifier match. COPE v1.2.5 was used to merge the high-quality paired reads, and each unique nucleotide sequence was defined as a clonotype. MiTCR v1.1 was used to align the clonotypes against IMGT TRBV, TRBD and TRBJ reference segments. Analysis was restricted to V-J combinations with a frequency above 0.0001, which covered about 99% of repertoires. The TCS score was defined as F50 (clonal expansion) divided by E x V (chaos), with BLOSUM62-based TCRdist calculated between CDR3 peptides within each V-J. Welch's t-statistics and random forest reduced roughly 540 V-J features to 10 to 15, which were used in a naive Bayes classifier (R e1071). Through fastp at Q25 and MiXCR, TCRdb rebuilt clones from the public reads, retaining in-frame beta chains. Merged by CDR3 protein, the rows form single entries marked with the most common genes and DNA. TCRdb's processing, not the authors' own work, is the source of the V and J calls. Within this sample are roughly 530,000 distinct CDR3 sequences, with 15% to 20% of them counted one time only. Of the sample, about 16% is held by the ten largest clones.

The sample comes from a study of T cells in Graves' hyperthyroidism and ophthalmopathy (dated by TCRdb to between 2018 and 2021). For context, the study as a whole: Peripheral blood samples were taken at the time of initial diagnosis, prior to any treatment. TCR V-J signatures able to tell the groups apart were searched for in a discovery cohort of 90 to 100 patients, of whom roughly 42 had Graves' ophthalmopathy and around 58 had stable Graves' hyperthyroidism. An independent validation cohort of about 20 hyperthyroidism patients and about 16 patients who later progressed to ophthalmopathy tested prospective prediction of ophthalmopathy. For training and testing, the 100 or so patients in the discovery cohort were randomly divided in a 7:3 ratio. In over five Graves' hyperthyroidism patients, the study also compared T-cell repertoires from thyroid tissue with T-cell repertoires from blood. After sampling, hyperthyroidism patients received methimazole starting at 30 mg daily, and ophthalmopathy patients received high-dose intravenous methylprednisolone. TCR Vbeta CDR3 sequencing of 120 to 150 peripheral blood samples (43 ophthalmopathy, 70 to 85 hyperthyroidism and approximately 17 progressor patients) is reported in the paper.

Overall study results and their limits: A 13 V-J signature model separated ophthalmopathy from stable hyperthyroidism, with just over 85% sensitivity and roughly 82% specificity in cross-validation and 80%/75% in testing. In validation, the model predicted progression to ophthalmopathy a median of about 6.8 months before onset, with approximately 70% sensitivity and 72.22% specificity. Most expanded thyroid clonotypes (frequency above 0.001) were also found in blood, which suggests that blood repertoires may mirror thyroid immune responses. Sample size was not statistically predetermined, and blinding of investigators to group allocation was not performed.

Sequencing was done on a sample of blood. The receptor was isolated from a woman between 18 and 29 years old with Graves' ophthalmopathy.

The DNA sequence is TGTGCCAGCTCACCGGCGGACGGATTCTACGAGCAGTACTTC. Its protein product is CASSPADGFYEQYF. The V and J segments used are TRBV18 and TRBJ2-7; there is no confident call for the D gene. Inclusive of the bounding cysteine and phenylalanine, the CDR3 is 14 residues long. Only the CDR3 portion is preserved as DNA: 42 bases, with reading frame beginning at the first base. For CDR1 and CDR2, the germline V gene lists KGHSH and LQKENI. Trimming takes 3 bases from V and 3 bases from J, and the germline ends sit 12 bases apart.